This is a list of T cell receptor beta chains from one sample in a study of OX40 agonist ivuxolimab in advanced cancers. Generated by immunoSEQ multiplex PCR, the TCRdb table keeps only in-frame clones and is missing some. The table shows around 80,000 clones, with about 85% occurring only once. Source: CD4+ or CD8+ T cells sorted from blood, taken in a trial of the OX40 agonist ivuxolimab. The receptors were sampled from an adult with an advanced solid tumor such as melanoma, head and neck, liver or kidney cancer. CDR3s include the opening cysteine and the closing phenylalanine or tryptophan. The order of the fields is J gene, V gene, D gene, clone size, CDR3 protein, CDR3 DNA. A D gene is named only where the DNA matches it firmly. Some rows have no size entry. The others give once, few or many, or a class for an expanded clone.

>TRBJ1-1|TRBV11-3|.|.
CASSLVETSEAFF
TGTGCCAGCAGCTTGGTGGAGACAAGCGAAGCTTTCTTT
>TRBJ2-7|TRBV9|.|.
CASSPASGPEQYF
TGTGCCAGCAGCCCGGCATCAGGGCCCGAGCAGTACTTC
>TRBJ2-1|TRBV9|.|.
CASSPPGRRVDEQFF
TGTGCCAGCAGCCCGCCGGGACGCCGGGTTGATGAGCAGTTCTTC
>TRBJ2-5|TRBV29-1|.|once
CSAKLWDPGKETQYF
TGCAGCGCTAAGCTGTGGGACCCGGGAAAAGAGACCCAGTACTTC
>TRBJ1-3|TRBV4-1|TRBD1|.
CASSLEKTGVGNTIYF
TGCGCCAGCAGCCTGGAAAAGACAGGGGTTGGAAACACCATATATTTT
>TRBJ2-2|TRBV7-2|.|.
CASSLQVRELFF
TGTGCCAGCAGCTTACAAGTGCGGGAGCTGTTTTTT
>TRBJ2-7|TRBV19|.|.
CASSIGRYYEQYF
TGTGCCAGTAGTATCGGGCGCTACTACGAGCAGTACTTC
>TRBJ2-2|TRBV9|.|.
CASSYRQVGTGELFF
TGTGCCAGCAGCTACCGACAGGTGGGGACCGGGGAGCTGTTTTTT
>TRBJ1-5|TRBV2|TRBD1|.
CASSGGQGAQVGNQPQHF
TGTGCCAGCAGTGGGGGACAGGGGGCTCAGGTGGGCAATCAGCCCCAGCATTTT
>TRBJ2-2|TRBV7-2|.|.
CASSPAAGELFF
TGTGCCAGCAGCCCGGCAGCCGGGGAGCTGTTTTTT
>TRBJ2-3|TRBV6-4|.|once
CASSDSGLTGPTDTQYF
TGTGCCAGCAGTGACTCGGGGTTAACCGGACCCACAGATACGCAGTATTTT
>TRBJ2-2|TRBV19|.|.
CASSINRDSTGELFF
TGTGCCAGTAGTATAAACAGGGATTCTACCGGGGAGCTGTTTTTT
>TRBJ1-2|TRBV6-5|.|.
CASSGTWGRGYGYTF
TGTGCCAGCAGTGGAACTTGGGGCCGGGGCTATGGCTACACCTTC